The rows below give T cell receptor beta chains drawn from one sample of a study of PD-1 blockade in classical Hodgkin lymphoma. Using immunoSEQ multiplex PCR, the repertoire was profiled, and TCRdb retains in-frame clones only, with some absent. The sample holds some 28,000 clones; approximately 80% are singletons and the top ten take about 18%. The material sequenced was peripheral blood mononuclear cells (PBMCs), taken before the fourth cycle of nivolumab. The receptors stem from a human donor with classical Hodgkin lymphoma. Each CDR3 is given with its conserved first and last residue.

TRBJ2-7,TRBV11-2,CASSTRAGLYEQYF
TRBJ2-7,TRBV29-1,CSVAIGTSGYEQYF
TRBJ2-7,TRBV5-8,CASRGRGTGSYEQYF
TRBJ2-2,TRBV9,CASSVGRAGELFF
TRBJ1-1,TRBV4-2,CASSQVTPDYTEAFF
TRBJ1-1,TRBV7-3,CASSLQGSNTEAFF
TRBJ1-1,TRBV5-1,CASQAMGDTEAFF
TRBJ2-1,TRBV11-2,CASSLAFYNEQFF
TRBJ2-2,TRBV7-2,CASSLDGAVGELFF
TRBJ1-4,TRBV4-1,CASSQARHRTNEKLFF
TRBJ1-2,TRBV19,CASSILLRAENGYTF
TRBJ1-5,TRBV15,CATSARQGNQPQHF
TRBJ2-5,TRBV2,CASLRGGAEETQYF
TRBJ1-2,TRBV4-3,CASSQGRSNTWGGYTF
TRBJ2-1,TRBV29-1,CSVPTASGGYNEQFF
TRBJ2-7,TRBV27,CASSLSITGVEQYF
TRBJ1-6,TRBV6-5,CASSTGSSPLHF
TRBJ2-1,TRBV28,CASCAGGDSYNEQFF
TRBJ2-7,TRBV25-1,CASSESGRTYEQYF
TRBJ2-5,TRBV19,CASSTTGGEETQYF
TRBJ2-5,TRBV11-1,CASSARVKQYQETQYF
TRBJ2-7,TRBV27,CASSLAGGSSYEQYF
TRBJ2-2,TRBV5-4,CASSSVGLHTGELFF
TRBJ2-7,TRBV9,CASSVDPLPSDEQYF
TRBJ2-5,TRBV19,CASSRRASETQYF
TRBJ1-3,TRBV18,CASSPEFGVRGNTIYF
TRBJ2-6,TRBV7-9,CASSLGGQGAGANVLTF
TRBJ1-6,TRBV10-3,CAISEGGGPINSPLHF
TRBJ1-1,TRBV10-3,CAITALAWGNTEAFF
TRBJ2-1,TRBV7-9,CASSAGLAGGRYNEQFF
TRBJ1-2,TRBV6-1,CASSEAGGYGYTF
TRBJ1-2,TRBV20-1,CSAPTGYGYTF
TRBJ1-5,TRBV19,CASSLEGRNQPQHF
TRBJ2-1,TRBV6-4,CASSWERGGLSEQFF
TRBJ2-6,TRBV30,CAWVVRGGANVLTF
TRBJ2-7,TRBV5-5,CASSISPGTVYEQYF
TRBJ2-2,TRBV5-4,CASSLGGIEKSGELFF
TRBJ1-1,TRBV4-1,CASSRILEQRAFF
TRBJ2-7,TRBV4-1,CASSQELSGRYEQYF
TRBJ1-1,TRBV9,CASSDPYTGERNTEAFF
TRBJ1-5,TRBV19,CASSPWTEPQPQHF
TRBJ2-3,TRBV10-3,CAISGGTSTDTQYF
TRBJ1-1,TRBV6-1,CASSEPRVSAEAFF
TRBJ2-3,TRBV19,CASRVAGGFTDTQYF
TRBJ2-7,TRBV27,CASSLTAGGAYEQYF
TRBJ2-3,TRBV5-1,CASSLDSMSTDTQYF
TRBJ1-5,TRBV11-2,CASSSSRDSRSNQPQHF
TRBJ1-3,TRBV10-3,CAISDRSSGNTIYF
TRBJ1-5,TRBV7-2,CASSFGGAGPNQPQHF
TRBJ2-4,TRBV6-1,CASSEGIRALERAKNIQYF
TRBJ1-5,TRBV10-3,CAISDVRIDSNQPQHF
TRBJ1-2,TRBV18,CASSPGAGNYGYTF
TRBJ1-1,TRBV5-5,CASSWGSGVNTEAFF
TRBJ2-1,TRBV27,CASKVQGRYNEQFF